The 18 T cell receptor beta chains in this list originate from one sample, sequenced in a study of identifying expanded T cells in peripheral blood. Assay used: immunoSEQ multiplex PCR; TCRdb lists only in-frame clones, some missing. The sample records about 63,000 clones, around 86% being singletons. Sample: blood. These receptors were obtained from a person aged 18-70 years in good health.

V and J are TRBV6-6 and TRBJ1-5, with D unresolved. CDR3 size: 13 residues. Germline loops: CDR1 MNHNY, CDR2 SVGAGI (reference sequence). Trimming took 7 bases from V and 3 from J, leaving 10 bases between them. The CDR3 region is CASTKGNNQPQHF. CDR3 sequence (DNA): TGTGCCAGCACGAAGGGAAACAATCAGCCCCAGCATTTT.

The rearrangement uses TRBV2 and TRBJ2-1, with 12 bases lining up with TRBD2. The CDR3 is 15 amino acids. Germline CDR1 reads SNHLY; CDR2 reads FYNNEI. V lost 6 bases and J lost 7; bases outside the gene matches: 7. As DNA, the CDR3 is TGTGCCAGCAGCACCACTAGCGGGGGGCGGAATGAGCAGTTCTTC. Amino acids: CASSTTSGGRNEQFF.

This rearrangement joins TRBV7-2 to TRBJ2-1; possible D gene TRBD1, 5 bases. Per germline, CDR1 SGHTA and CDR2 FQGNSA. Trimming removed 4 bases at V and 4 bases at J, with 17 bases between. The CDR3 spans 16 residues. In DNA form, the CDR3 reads TGTGCCAGCAGCTCTCAGGGTGCGCGCTTATACAATGAGCAGTTCTTC. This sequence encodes CASSSQGARLYNEQFF.

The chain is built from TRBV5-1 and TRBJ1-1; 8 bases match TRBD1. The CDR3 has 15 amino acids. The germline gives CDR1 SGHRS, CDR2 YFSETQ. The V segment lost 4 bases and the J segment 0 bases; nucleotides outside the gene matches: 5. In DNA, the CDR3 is TGCGCCAGCAGCCGAGGGACAGGCATGAACACTGAAGCTTTCTTT. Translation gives CASSRGTGMNTEAFF.

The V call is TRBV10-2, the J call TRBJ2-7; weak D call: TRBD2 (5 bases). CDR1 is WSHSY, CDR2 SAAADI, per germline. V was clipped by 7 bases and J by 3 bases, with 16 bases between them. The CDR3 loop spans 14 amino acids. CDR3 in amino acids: CASTSPGGGYEQYF. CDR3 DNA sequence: TGCGCCAGCACCTCTCCCGGTGGAGGCTACGAGCAGTACTTC.

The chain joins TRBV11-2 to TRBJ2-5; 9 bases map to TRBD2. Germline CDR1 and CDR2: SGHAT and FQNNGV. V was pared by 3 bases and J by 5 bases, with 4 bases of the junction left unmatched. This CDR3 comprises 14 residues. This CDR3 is CASSLSSGKETQYF. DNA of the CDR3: TGTGCCAGCAGCTTGTCTAGCGGGAAGGAGACCCAGTACTTC.

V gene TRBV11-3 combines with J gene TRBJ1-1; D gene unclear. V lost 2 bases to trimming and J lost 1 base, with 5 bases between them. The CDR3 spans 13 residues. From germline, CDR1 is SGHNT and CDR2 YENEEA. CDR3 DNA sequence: TGTGCCAGCAGCTTATTGGAGAACACTGAAGCTTTCTTT. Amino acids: CASSLLENTEAFF.

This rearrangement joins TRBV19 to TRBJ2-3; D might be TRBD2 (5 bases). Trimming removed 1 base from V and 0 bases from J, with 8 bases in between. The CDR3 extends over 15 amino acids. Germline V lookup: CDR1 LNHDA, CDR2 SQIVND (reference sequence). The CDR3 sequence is CASSIARTSTDTQYF. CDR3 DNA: TGTGCCAGTAGTATAGCCCGGACTAGCACAGATACGCAGTATTTT.

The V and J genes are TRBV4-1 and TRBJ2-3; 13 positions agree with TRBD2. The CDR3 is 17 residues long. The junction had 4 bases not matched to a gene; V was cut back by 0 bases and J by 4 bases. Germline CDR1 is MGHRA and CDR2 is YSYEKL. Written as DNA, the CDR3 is TGCGCCAGCAGCCAAGAGACTAGCGGGGGGAGGGCAGATACGCAGTATTTT. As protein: CASSQETSGGRADTQYF.

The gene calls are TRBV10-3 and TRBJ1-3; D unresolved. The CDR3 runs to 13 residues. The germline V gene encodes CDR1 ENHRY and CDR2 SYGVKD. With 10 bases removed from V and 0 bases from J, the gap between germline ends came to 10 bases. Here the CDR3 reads CATEDHSGNTIYF. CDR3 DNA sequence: TGTGCCACCGAGGACCACTCTGGAAACACCATATATTTT.

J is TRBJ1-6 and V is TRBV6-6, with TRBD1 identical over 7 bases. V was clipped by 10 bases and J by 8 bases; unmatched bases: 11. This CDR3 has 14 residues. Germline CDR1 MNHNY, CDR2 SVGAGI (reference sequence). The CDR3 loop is CATSRGGTYSPLHF. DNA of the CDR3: TGTGCCACCTCCAGGGGGGGAACCTATTCACCCCTCCACTTT.

The CDR3: CAWSSGGGSGTQYF. The CDR3 coding sequence is TGTGCCTGGAGTAGCGGAGGGGGGAGTGGGACCCAGTACTTC. The genes are TRBV30 and TRBJ2-5; D is perhaps TRBD1 or TRBD2 (6 bases each). V was trimmed by 2 bases and J by 7 bases, leaving 17 bases between them. This CDR3 has 14 amino acids. Germline values: CDR1 GTSNPN, CDR2 SVGIG (reference sequence).

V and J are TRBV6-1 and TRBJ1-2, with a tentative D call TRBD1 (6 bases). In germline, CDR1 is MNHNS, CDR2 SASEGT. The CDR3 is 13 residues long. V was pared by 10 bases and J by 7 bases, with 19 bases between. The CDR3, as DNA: TGTGCCACCCTGGGATGGGGGGCGGGTGGCTACACCTTC. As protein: CATLGWGAGGYTF.

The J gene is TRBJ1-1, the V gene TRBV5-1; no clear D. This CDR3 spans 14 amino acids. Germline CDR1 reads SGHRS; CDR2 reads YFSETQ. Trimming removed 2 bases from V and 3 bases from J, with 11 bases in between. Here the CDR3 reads CASSLAPWDTEAFF. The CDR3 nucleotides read TGCGCCAGCAGCTTAGCCCCTTGGGACACTGAAGCTTTCTTT. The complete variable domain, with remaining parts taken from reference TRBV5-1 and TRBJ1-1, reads KAGVTQTPRYLIKTRGQQVTLSCSPISGHRSVSWYQQTPGQGLQFLFEYFSETQRNKGNFPGRFSGRQFSNSRSEMNVSTLELGDSALYLCASSLAPWDTEAFFGQGTRLTVV.

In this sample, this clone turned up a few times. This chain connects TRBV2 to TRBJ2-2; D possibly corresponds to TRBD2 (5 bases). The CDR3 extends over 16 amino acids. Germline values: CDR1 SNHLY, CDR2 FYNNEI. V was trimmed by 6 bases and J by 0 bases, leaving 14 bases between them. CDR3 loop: CASRRGSSTNTGELFF. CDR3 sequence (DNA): TGTGCCAGCAGGAGAGGGTCCAGTACGAACACCGGGGAGCTGTTTTTT.

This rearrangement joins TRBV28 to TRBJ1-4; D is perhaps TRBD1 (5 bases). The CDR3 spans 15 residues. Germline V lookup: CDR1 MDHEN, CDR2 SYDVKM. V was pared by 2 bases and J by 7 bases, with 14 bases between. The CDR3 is CASSLMKGGVEKLFF. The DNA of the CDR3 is TGTGCCAGCAGTTTAATGAAGGGAGGGGTTGAAAAACTGTTTTTT.

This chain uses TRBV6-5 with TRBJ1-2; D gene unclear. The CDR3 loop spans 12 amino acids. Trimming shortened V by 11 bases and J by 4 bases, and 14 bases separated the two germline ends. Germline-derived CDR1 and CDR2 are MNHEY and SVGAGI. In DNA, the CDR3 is TGTGCCGCAGGTACATTGGTCTATGGCTACACCTTC. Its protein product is CAAGTLVYGYTF.

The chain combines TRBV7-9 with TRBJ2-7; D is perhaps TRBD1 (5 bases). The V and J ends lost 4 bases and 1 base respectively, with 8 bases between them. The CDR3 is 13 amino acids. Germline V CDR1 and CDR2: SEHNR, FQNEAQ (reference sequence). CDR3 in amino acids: CASSSTVSYEQYF. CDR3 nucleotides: TGTGCCAGCAGCTCGACAGTATCCTACGAGCAGTACTTC.